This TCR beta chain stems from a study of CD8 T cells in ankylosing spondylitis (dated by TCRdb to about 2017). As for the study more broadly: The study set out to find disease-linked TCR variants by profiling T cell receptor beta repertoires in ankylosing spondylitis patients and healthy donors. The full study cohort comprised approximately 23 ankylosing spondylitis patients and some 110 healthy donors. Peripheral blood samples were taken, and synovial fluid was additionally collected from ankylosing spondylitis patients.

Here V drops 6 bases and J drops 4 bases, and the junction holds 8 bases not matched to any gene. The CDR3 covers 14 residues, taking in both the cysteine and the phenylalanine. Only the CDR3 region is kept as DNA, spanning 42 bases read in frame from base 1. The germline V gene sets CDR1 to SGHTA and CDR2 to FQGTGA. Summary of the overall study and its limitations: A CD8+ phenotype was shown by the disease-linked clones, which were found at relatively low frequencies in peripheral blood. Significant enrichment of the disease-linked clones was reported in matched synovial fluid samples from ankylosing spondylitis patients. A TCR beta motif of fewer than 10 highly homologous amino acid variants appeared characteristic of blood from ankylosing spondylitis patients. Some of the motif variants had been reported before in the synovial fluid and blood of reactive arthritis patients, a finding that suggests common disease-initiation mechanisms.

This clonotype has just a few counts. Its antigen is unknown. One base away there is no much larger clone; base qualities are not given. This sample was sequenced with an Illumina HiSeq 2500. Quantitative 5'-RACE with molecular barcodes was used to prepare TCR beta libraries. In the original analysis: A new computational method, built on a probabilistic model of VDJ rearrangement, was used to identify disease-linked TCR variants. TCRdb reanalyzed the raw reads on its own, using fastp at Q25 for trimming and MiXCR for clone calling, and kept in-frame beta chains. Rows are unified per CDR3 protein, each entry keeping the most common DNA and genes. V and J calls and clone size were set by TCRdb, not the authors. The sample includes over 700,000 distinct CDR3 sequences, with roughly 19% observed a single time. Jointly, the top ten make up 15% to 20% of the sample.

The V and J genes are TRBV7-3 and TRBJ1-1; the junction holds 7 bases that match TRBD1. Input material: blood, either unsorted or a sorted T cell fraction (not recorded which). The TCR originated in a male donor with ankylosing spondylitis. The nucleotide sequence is TGTGCCAGCAGTCGAACAGGGGTGGCCACTGAAGCTTTCTTT. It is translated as CASSRTGVATEAFF.